A selection of T cell receptor beta chains follows, all from one sample in a study of blood T cell repertoires in COVID-19. Sequenced by immunoSEQ multiplex PCR; TCRdb stores in-frame clones only, minus some. The sample contains approximately 53,000 clones, 82% of which appear only once. Sequences were obtained from peripheral blood. The source of these receptors is a woman aged 55 to 70 with acute or convalescent COVID-19. Both conserved end residues are part of each CDR3. The order of the fields is V gene, clone size, D gene, J gene, CDR3 DNA, CDR3 protein. The D gene is left open where the match is weak. Expanded clones get a size class; other rows say once, few or many, or leave the size out.

v_gene: TRBV30; abundance: once; d_gene: -; j_gene: TRBJ2-2; CDR3nt: TGTGCCTGGAGTCGTGGCAGGGGTAACACCGGGGAGCTGTTTTTT; CDR3aa: CAWSRGRGNTGELFF
v_gene: TRBV7-2; abundance: -; d_gene: TRBD2; j_gene: TRBJ2-7; CDR3nt: TGTGCCAGCAGCTTAGTGGGTCGCGGGGGGGCCGACGAGCAGTACTTC; CDR3aa: CASSLVGRGGADEQYF
v_gene: TRBV18; abundance: -; d_gene: TRBD1; j_gene: TRBJ1-3; CDR3nt: TGTGCCAGCACTCAGGGGGCAACTGGAAACACCATATATTTT; CDR3aa: CASTQGATGNTIYF
v_gene: TRBV27; abundance: -; d_gene: -; j_gene: TRBJ2-1; CDR3nt: TGTGCCAGCAGTCTGCGGTCGGTGGTCTACAATGAGCAGTTCTTC; CDR3aa: CASSLRSVVYNEQFF
v_gene: TRBV30; abundance: -; d_gene: TRBD1; j_gene: TRBJ2-7; CDR3nt: TGTGCCTGGACGGGACAGGTGACCTACGAGCAGTACTTC; CDR3aa: CAWTGQVTYEQYF
v_gene: TRBV13; abundance: -; d_gene: TRBD1; j_gene: TRBJ2-5; CDR3nt: TGTGCCAGCAGCAGTAACAGGGGGTCCAGAGAGACCCAGTACTTC; CDR3aa: CASSSNRGSRETQYF
v_gene: TRBV27; abundance: -; d_gene: -; j_gene: TRBJ1-2; CDR3nt: TGTGCCGTCCTGAGGATTTCACATGGCTACACCTTC; CDR3aa: CAVLRISHGYTF
v_gene: TRBV7-2; abundance: -; d_gene: -; j_gene: TRBJ1-1; CDR3nt: TGTGCCAGCAGCTTAGAACAGAGTTACACTGAAGCTTTCTTT; CDR3aa: CASSLEQSYTEAFF
v_gene: TRBV5-6; abundance: -; d_gene: TRBD1; j_gene: TRBJ1-1; CDR3nt: TGTGCCAGCAGCTTGATCAGGGGGCGAACTGAAGCTTTCTTT; CDR3aa: CASSLIRGRTEAFF
v_gene: TRBV10-2; abundance: -; d_gene: TRBD1; j_gene: TRBJ1-5; CDR3nt: TGCGCCAGCAGTGAGTCCCGTCCCGGGACAGGGGGCCATCAGCCCCAGCATTTT; CDR3aa: CASSESRPGTGGHQPQHF
v_gene: TRBV5-1; abundance: -; d_gene: -; j_gene: TRBJ2-7; CDR3nt: TGCGCCAGCAGCCGGACAGTAAGAAGTGTGGAGGAGCAGTACTTC; CDR3aa: CASSRTVRSVEEQYF
v_gene: TRBV6-5; abundance: -; d_gene: -; j_gene: TRBJ1-6; CDR3nt: TGTGCCAGCAGCCCACAGGGTGAGGAGTCACCCCTCCACTTT; CDR3aa: CASSPQGEESPLHF
v_gene: TRBV12-3/TRBV12-4; abundance: -; d_gene: -; j_gene: TRBJ2-2; CDR3nt: TGTGCCAGCAGTTCTGGCTACACCGGGGAGCTGTTTTTT; CDR3aa: CASSSGYTGELFF
v_gene: TRBV5-4; abundance: -; d_gene: TRBD2; j_gene: TRBJ2-7; CDR3nt: TGTGCCAGCAGCCCCCGCGGGGGGGCCAAGTACGAGCAGTACTTC; CDR3aa: CASSPRGGAKYEQYF
v_gene: TRBV7-9; abundance: -; d_gene: -; j_gene: TRBJ1-4; CDR3nt: TGTGCCAGCAGCTCAGAATGGTGGGGGGATAATGAAAAACTGTTTTTT; CDR3aa: CASSSEWWGDNEKLFF
v_gene: TRBV15; abundance: -; d_gene: -; j_gene: TRBJ1-4; CDR3nt: TGTGCCACCAGCAGAAGTCTGAGTACTAATGAAAAACTGTTTTTT; CDR3aa: CATSRSLSTNEKLFF
v_gene: TRBV2; abundance: -; d_gene: TRBD1; j_gene: TRBJ1-2; CDR3nt: TGTGCCAGCGAGGACAGGGGAGATGGCTACACCTTC; CDR3aa: CASEDRGDGYTF
v_gene: TRBV3-1/TRBV3-2; abundance: -; d_gene: TRBD1; j_gene: TRBJ1-1; CDR3nt: TGTGCCAGCAGCCCAGCTGGAGGGACAGGTGAAGCTTTCTTT; CDR3aa: CASSPAGGTGEAFF
v_gene: TRBV30; abundance: -; d_gene: TRBD1; j_gene: TRBJ2-2; CDR3nt: TGTGCCTGGAAGAGAGGGGACAGCACCGGGGAGCTGTTTTTT; CDR3aa: CAWKRGDSTGELFF
v_gene: TRBV3-1/TRBV3-2; abundance: -; d_gene: -; j_gene: TRBJ2-7; CDR3nt: TGTGCCAGCATTCAAGGAGGGACCTCCACCACCTACGAGCAGTACTTC; CDR3aa: CASIQGGTSTTYEQYF
v_gene: TRBV5-1; abundance: -; d_gene: -; j_gene: TRBJ2-6; CDR3nt: TGCGCCAGCAGCTTGGCCTCAGGGCCTCGGGACAAGTTATCTGGGGCCAACGTCCTGACTTTC; CDR3aa: CASSLASGPRDKLSGANVLTF
v_gene: TRBV19; abundance: -; d_gene: -; j_gene: TRBJ2-7; CDR3nt: TGTGCCAGTCATGAGACAGATCTCCCCTACGAGCAGTACTTC; CDR3aa: CASHETDLPYEQYF
v_gene: TRBV25-1; abundance: -; d_gene: -; j_gene: TRBJ2-7; CDR3nt: TGTGCCAGCCAAAATGAAGGGGCCATTTCCTACGAGCAGTACTTC; CDR3aa: CASQNEGAISYEQYF
v_gene: TRBV19; abundance: -; d_gene: -; j_gene: TRBJ1-2; CDR3nt: TGTGCCAGTAGTATTGACGGGTATGGCTACACCTTC; CDR3aa: CASSIDGYGYTF
v_gene: TRBV6-5; abundance: -; d_gene: -; j_gene: TRBJ1-5; CDR3nt: TGTGCCAGCAGTTACAACAGGAATCAGCCCCAGCATTTT; CDR3aa: CASSYNRNQPQHF
v_gene: TRBV19; abundance: -; d_gene: TRBD1; j_gene: TRBJ1-5; CDR3nt: TGTGCCAGTATGGGACAGGGGGCACGTCAGCCCCAGCATTTT; CDR3aa: CASMGQGARQPQHF
v_gene: TRBV5-6; abundance: -; d_gene: TRBD1; j_gene: TRBJ2-7; CDR3nt: TGTGCCAGCAGCCGGACAGGGCTTTCCTACGAGCAGTACTTC; CDR3aa: CASSRTGLSYEQYF
v_gene: TRBV9; abundance: -; d_gene: TRBD2; j_gene: TRBJ2-3; CDR3nt: TGTGCCAGCAGCGTAGGGCTAGCGGGGGCAGATACGCAGTATTTT; CDR3aa: CASSVGLAGADTQYF
v_gene: TRBV11-2; abundance: -; d_gene: -; j_gene: TRBJ2-7; CDR3nt: TGTGCCAGCAGCCCATTTACGAACTATTATAGAGAGGAGGAGCAGTACTTC; CDR3aa: CASSPFTNYYREEEQYF
v_gene: TRBV2; abundance: -; d_gene: TRBD1; j_gene: TRBJ1-5; CDR3nt: TGTGCCAGCAGCCCCCCCTGGGGACAGGGTTCCCATCAGCCCCAGCATTTT; CDR3aa: CASSPPWGQGSHQPQHF
v_gene: TRBV5-4; abundance: -; d_gene: -; j_gene: TRBJ2-2; CDR3nt: TGTGCCAGCAGCGGGTCGGGGTTCGGGGAGCTGTTTTTT; CDR3aa: CASSGSGFGELFF
v_gene: TRBV5-1; abundance: -; d_gene: TRBD2; j_gene: TRBJ2-1; CDR3nt: TGCGCCAGCAGCTTGGGTAGCGGGCTTAACAATGAGCAGTTCTTC; CDR3aa: CASSLGSGLNNEQFF
v_gene: TRBV13; abundance: -; d_gene: -; j_gene: TRBJ1-5; CDR3nt: TGTGCCAGCAGTTCAGGGGTTCAGCCCCAGCATTTT; CDR3aa: CASSSGVQPQHF
v_gene: TRBV15; abundance: -; d_gene: -; j_gene: TRBJ1-1; CDR3nt: TGTGCCACCAGCAGCCGGGTACGGACTGAAGCTTTCTTT; CDR3aa: CATSSRVRTEAFF
v_gene: TRBV7-3; abundance: once; d_gene: TRBD1; j_gene: TRBJ1-1; CDR3nt: TGTGCCAGCAGCTCCTGGACAGGCAACACTGAAGCTTTCTTT; CDR3aa: CASSSWTGNTEAFF
v_gene: TRBV18; abundance: -; d_gene: -; j_gene: TRBJ1-4; CDR3nt: TGTGCCAGCTCCCACGGGCGGGCCTATAATGAAAAACTGTTTTTT; CDR3aa: CASSHGRAYNEKLFF
v_gene: TRBV7-8; abundance: -; d_gene: -; j_gene: TRBJ1-1; CDR3nt: TGTGCCAGCGGCCTACGGTGGACTGAAGCTTTCTTT; CDR3aa: CASGLRWTEAFF